The clone carrying this T cell receptor (beta chain) was observed a single time. The antigen is undetermined. The germline V gene has CDR1 MNHEY and CDR2 SVGAGI. The V end was cut by 4 bases, the J end by 4 bases, with 16 bases between. There are 15 residues in the CDR3. The sample belongs to a study of OX40 agonist ivuxolimab in advanced cancers. Background on the study: Patients took ivuxolimab, an agonistic anti-OX40 (CD134) antibody. Under the entry rules, prior anti-PD-1, anti-PD-L1 or anti-CTLA-4 therapy was allowed, and 40% had some.

Data came from immunoSEQ multiplex PCR; TCRdb stores just in-frame clones and leaves some out. The profile shows about 86,000 clones, around 90% of them singletons. The study, taken as a whole, reports: In the expanded peripheral T cells, antigen specificity was never determined.

The input for sequencing was CD4+ or CD8+ T cells sorted from blood, taken in a trial of the OX40 agonist ivuxolimab. This rearrangement joins TRBV6-5 to TRBJ1-2, with a tentative D call TRBD1 (5 bases). The receptor was derived from an adult with an advanced solid tumor such as melanoma, head and neck, liver or kidney cancer. CDR3 region: CASSSPGEGAYGYTF. CDR3 DNA sequence: TGTGCCAGCAGTTCCCCGGGGGAAGGCGCCTATGGCTACACCTTC.